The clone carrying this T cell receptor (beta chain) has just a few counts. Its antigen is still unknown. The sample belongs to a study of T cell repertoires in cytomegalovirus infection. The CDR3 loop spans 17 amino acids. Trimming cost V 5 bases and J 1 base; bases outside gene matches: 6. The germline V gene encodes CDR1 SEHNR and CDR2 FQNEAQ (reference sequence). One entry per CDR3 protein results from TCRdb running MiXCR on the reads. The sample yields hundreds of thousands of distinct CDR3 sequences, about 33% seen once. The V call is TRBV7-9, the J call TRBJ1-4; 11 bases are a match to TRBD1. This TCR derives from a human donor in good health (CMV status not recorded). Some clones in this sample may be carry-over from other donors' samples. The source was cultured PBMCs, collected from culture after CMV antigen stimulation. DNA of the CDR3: TGTGCCAGCAGCCCCGGGACAGGGGGTTTAACTAATGAAAAACTGTTTTTT. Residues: CASSPGTGGLTNEKLFF.